This T cell receptor (beta chain) was sequenced during a study of post-analysis software for immune sequencing data. Study-wide findings and caveats: Controls had lower frequencies than patients of four or five TRBV segments, which included TRBV5-6, TRBV5-1 and TRBV20-1.

Presence of unique molecular identifiers characterized the TCR beta cDNA libraries. TCRdb re-called the PCR reads through MiXCR, storing one row per CDR3 protein. The sample lists fewer than 850,000 distinct CDR3 sequences, roughly 46% occurring once. This CDR3 spans 15 amino acids. Trimming took off 0 bases at V and 1 base at J, with 10 bases between the two ends. Germline V gene data show CDR1 as SGDLS and CDR2 as YYNGEE. On this clonotype: The antigen remains undetermined.

The rearrangement links TRBV9 to TRBJ2-5; tentative D call: TRBD1 (5 bases). Material for sequencing was blood. This clonotype was sampled from a girl under 18 with multiple sclerosis. The CDR3 region is CASSVAWGSQETQYF. CDR3 nucleotide sequence: TGTGCCAGCAGCGTAGCTTGGGGCTCCCAAGAGACCCAGTACTTC.